Below are 4 T cell receptor beta chains sequenced from a single sample in a study of blood T cell repertoires in COVID-19. Using immunoSEQ multiplex PCR, the repertoire was profiled, and TCRdb retains in-frame clones only, with some absent. The table includes roughly 290,000 clones, approximately 87% detected once. The sample consisted of peripheral blood. These TCRs come from a woman between 45 and 60 years old who had recovered from COVID-19.

Many counts were recorded for this clone. The chain has TRBV27 and TRBJ1-4; 8 bases are a match to TRBD1. The V segment lost 6 bases and the J segment 0 bases; nucleotides outside the gene matches: 12. The CDR3 consists of 18 residues. Per germline, CDR1 MNHEY and CDR2 SMNVEV (reference sequence). For the CDR3, the DNA is TGTGCCAGCAGCTCTAACTCAGGGGGCTCTGCAACTAATGAAAAACTGTTTTTT. This sequence encodes CASSSNSGGSATNEKLFF.

The J gene is TRBJ2-4, the V gene TRBV27, with 8 bases matching TRBD2. Germline CDR1 reads MNHEY; CDR2 reads SMNVEV (reference sequence). The CDR3 has 17 residues. V lost 2 bases and J lost 9; bases outside the gene matches: 15. Written as DNA, the CDR3 is TGTGCCAGCAGTTTAGGGGCTAGAGGGACTAGAACGGGCATTCAGTACTTC. Its translation is CASSLGARGTRTGIQYF.

The genes are TRBV6-6 and TRBJ1-5, with 9 bases lining up with TRBD1. Germline CDR1 MNHNY, CDR2 SVGAGI (reference sequence). V gave up 5 bases and J gave up 6 bases; unmatched junction bases: 2. The CDR3 length is 13 residues. Written as DNA, the CDR3 is TGTGCCAGCAGTCCGGACAGGGGTCAGCCCCAGCATTTT. As protein: CASSPDRGQPQHF.

Remarks on this clone: Other nucleotide sequences from this sample produce the same CDR3. The chain joins TRBV2 to TRBJ1-2, with D possibly matching TRBD1 (6 bases). The CDR3 covers 14 residues. Per the germline V gene, CDR1 is SNHLY and CDR2 is FYNNEI. V lost 4 bases to trimming and J lost 1 base, with 10 bases between them. CDR3 protein: CASSGQVLNYGYTF. For the CDR3, the DNA is TGTGCCAGCAGTGGACAGGTCCTTAACTATGGCTACACCTTC.